Listed here are 31 T cell receptor beta chains from one sample, sequenced in a study of T cells in localized non-small cell lung cancer (dated by TCRdb to the early 2020s). The library was made by the immunoSEQ multiplex PCR assay. What TCRdb holds here is the immuneACCESS table cut down to in-frame rearrangements. Part of the clones is not present; checked against another copy, under half of the missing clones reflect an unresolved V gene, and the others are unexplained. The sample contains some 4,000 clones, about a quarter of them found a single time. The top ten hold roughly 14% of the sample. This specimen consisted of lung tumor tissue, obtained before any cancer treatment. All receptors derive from a man between 40 and 75 years old with stage II lung adenocarcinoma.

This clone was seen a few times. V and J are TRBV15 and TRBJ2-4, with 8 bases lining up with TRBD2. V lost 0 bases to trimming and J lost 8 bases; unmatched junction nucleotides: 6. The CDR3 spans 15 residues. In germline, CDR1 is LNHNV, CDR2 YYDKDF (reference sequence). The CDR3, as DNA: TGTGCCACCAGCAGAGATGCGGGGGGAGTCGACATTCAGTACTTC. The encoded protein is CATSRDAGGVDIQYF.

CDR3 region: CASSLGEPRSPLHF. The CDR3 region has the DNA TGTGCCAGCAGCTTAGGGGAGCCAAGGTCACCCCTCCACTTT. The chain employs TRBV11-3 and TRBJ1-6; D is undetermined. V was clipped by 1 base and J by 10 bases, with 11 bases between them. Germline V gene lookup returns CDR1 SGHNT and CDR2 YENEEA. There are 14 residues in the CDR3.

This clone was observed a handful of times. CDR3 coding DNA: TGTGCCAGCTCACACCGGGACAGGCCTGAAAAACTGTTTTTT. This gives the protein CASSHRDRPEKLFF. The V and J genes are TRBV18 and TRBJ1-4, with 8 bases aligning to TRBD1. Trimming at V came to 4 bases and at J to 7 bases, leaving 5 bases not matched to a gene. This CDR3 comprises 14 residues. CDR1 is KGHSH, CDR2 LQKENI, per germline.

There are a few counts of this clone. The V gene is TRBV15, the J gene TRBJ2-7; TRBD2 might be the D (6 bases). V was clipped by 1 base and J by 6 bases, with 13 bases between them. Germline loops: CDR1 LNHNV, CDR2 YYDKDF (reference sequence). The CDR3 extends over 14 amino acids. DNA for the CDR3: TGTGCCACCAGCAGAGGCGCGGAGGGCAGCGAGCAGTACTTC. It encodes CATSRGAEGSEQYF.

This clone has just a few counts. The rearrangement joins TRBV4-1 to TRBJ2-1; TRBD1 aligns across 9 bases. The CDR3 sequence is 15 residues long. J lost 5 bases, V lost 0 bases, and 2 bases had no gene match. Germline V gene lookup returns CDR1 MGHRA and CDR2 YSYEKL. CDR3 loop: CASSQERQGDNEQFF. The CDR3 nucleotides read TGCGCCAGCAGCCAAGAACGACAGGGGGACAATGAGCAGTTCTTC.

This clone was detected a few times. The chain employs TRBV11-3 and TRBJ2-2, with TRBD2 identical over 8 bases. This CDR3 is built from 19 residues. Trimming took 0 bases from V and 1 from J; bases not matched to a gene: 10. In germline, CDR1 is SGHNT, CDR2 YENEEA. Here the CDR3 reads CASSLEGAFSGENTGELFF. CDR3 bases: TGTGCCAGCAGCTTAGAAGGGGCCTTTAGCGGGGAGAACACCGGGGAGCTGTTTTTT. Supplemented by reference TRBV11-3 and TRBJ2-2, the full variable domain reads EAGVVQSPRYKIIEKKQPVAFWCNPISGHNTLYWYLQNLGQGPELLIRYENEEAVDDSQLPKDRFSAERLKGVDSTLKIQPAELGDSAVYLCASSLEGAFSGENTGELFFGEGSRLTVL.

The rearrangement joins TRBV7-6 to TRBJ1-1; perhaps TRBD1 as D (5 bases). The CDR3 totals 15 residues. Trimming pared 3 bases from V and 0 bases from J, leaving 11 bases between. Germline loops: CDR1 SGHVS, CDR2 FNYEAQ. The CDR3 DNA follows: TGTGCCAGCAGCTTGAAAGGGGAGGTGAACACTGAAGCTTTCTTT. This sequence encodes CASSLKGEVNTEAFF.

The genes are TRBV21-1 and TRBJ1-1; the table's D call TRBD1 went unverified against the DNA. TRBV21-1 is a listed pseudogene. The CDR3 loop spans 17 amino acids. The CDR3 sequence: CASSKGPRTGGNTEAFF. In DNA, the CDR3 is TGTGCCAGCAGCAAAGGTCCCCGGACAGGGGGGAACACTGAAGCTTTCTTT.

V is TRBV6-8 and J is TRBJ1-1; TRBD1 aligns across 9 bases. The CDR3 extends over 15 amino acids. Germline assignment: CDR1 MNHGY and CDR2 SAAAGT. The V segment lost 6 bases and the J segment 2 bases; nucleotides outside the gene matches: 7. The CDR3 region has the DNA TGTGCCAGCAGCTCCCGGGACAGGGCTAACACTGAAGCTTTCTTT. It encodes CASSSRDRANTEAFF.

By frequency in the sample, this clone is medium-sized (0.01 to 0.1%). This chain links TRBV9 with TRBJ1-1; D is unclear. The CDR3 covers 13 residues. Germline V gives CDR1 SGDLS, CDR2 YYNGEE. Trimming left V 0 bases short and J 8 bases short, with 11 bases between. The CDR3 nucleotides are TGTGCCAGCAGCGTAGATACCAGATCCGAAGCTTTCTTT. Its protein product is CASSVDTRSEAFF.

The chain recombines TRBV9 with TRBJ1-4, with D unresolved. V was pared by 5 bases and J by 8 bases, with 19 bases between. CDR3 length equals 15 residues. The germline V gene has CDR1 SGDLS and CDR2 YYNGEE. For the CDR3, the DNA is TGTGCCAGCAGTGAATATTTGGAAAACGGGGAAAAACTGTTTTTT. It encodes CASSEYLENGEKLFF.

The chain couples TRBV11-3 to TRBJ2-7, with 8 nucleotides matching TRBD2. Germline CDR1 is SGHNT and CDR2 is YENEEA. The CDR3 consists of 14 residues. V lost 5 bases to trimming and J lost 7 bases; unmatched junction nucleotides: 10. The CDR3 protein is CASSPGRGQEEQYF. The DNA for the CDR3 is TGTGCCAGCAGCCCCGGGAGGGGCCAGGAAGAGCAGTACTTC.

The DNA for the CDR3 is TGCAGCGCTCGAGGGGCAGCCGGAGGCCTCTCTGGGGCCAACGTCCTGACTTTC. It yields the protein CSARGAAGGLSGANVLTF. This chain connects TRBV29-1 to TRBJ2-6; either TRBD1 or TRBD2 may supply D (5 bases each). Trimming took off 7 bases at V and 0 bases at J, with 22 bases between the two ends. The germline V gene encodes CDR1 SQVTM and CDR2 ANQGSEA. The CDR3 runs 18 residues.

This clone has more than one count but fewer than ten. The V call is TRBV19, the J call TRBJ2-2; tentative D call: TRBD2 (5 bases). V was trimmed by 5 bases and J by 4 bases, leaving 17 bases between them. Germline V lookup: CDR1 LNHDA, CDR2 SQIVND (reference sequence). CDR3 size: 16 residues. The CDR3 region is CASSPDSDGVTGELFF. DNA for the CDR3: TGTGCCAGTAGTCCTGACTCCGACGGGGTCACCGGGGAGCTGTTTTTT. Filled out from reference TRBV19 and TRBJ2-2, the complete variable domain reads DGGITQSPKYLFRKEGQNVTLSCEQNLNHDAMYWYRQDPGQGLRLIYYSQIVNDFQKGDIAEGYSVSREKKESFPLTVTSAQKNPTAFYLCASSPDSDGVTGELFFGEGSRLTVL.

V is TRBV11-3 and J is TRBJ1-3; D may be TRBD1 (6 bases). Trimming cost V 5 bases and J 4 bases, with 18 bases left between them. The CDR3 extends over 16 amino acids. Germline-derived CDR1 and CDR2 are SGHNT and YENEEA. This CDR3 reads CASSPRTAGGGNTIYF. CDR3 coding DNA: TGTGCCAGCAGCCCCCGGACAGCCGGGGGGGGAAACACCATATATTTT.

This sequence joins TRBV11-3 and TRBJ2-5, with a weak D call TRBD1 (6 bases). The CDR3 loop spans 14 amino acids. Germline V gives CDR1 SGHNT, CDR2 YENEEA. V lost 5 bases to trimming and J lost 2 bases, with 12 bases between them. CDR3 nucleotides: TGTGCCAGCAGCCGATCAACAGGGCAAGAGACCCAGTACTTC. This encodes CASSRSTGQETQYF. The full variable domain, its missing parts supplied by reference TRBV11-3 and TRBJ2-5, is EAGVVQSPRYKIIEKKQPVAFWCNPISGHNTLYWYLQNLGQGPELLIRYENEEAVDDSQLPKDRFSAERLKGVDSTLKIQPAELGDSAVYLCASSRSTGQETQYFGPGTRLLVL.

This chain uses TRBV14 with TRBJ2-7; D call uncertain. Germline CDR1 is SGHDN and CDR2 is FVKESK. The V end lost 5 bases, the J end lost 0 bases, and 8 bases lay between the germline ends. The CDR3 contains 13 residues. The CDR3, as DNA: TGTGCCAGCAGCGTTGCCCCCTCCTACGAGCAGTACGTC. This codes for CASSVAPSYEQYV.

The V and J genes are TRBV28 and TRBJ1-2; D not resolved. Germline V gives CDR1 MDHEN, CDR2 SYDVKM. Trimming left V 4 bases short and J 4 bases short, with 7 bases between. The CDR3 is 12 amino acids. The CDR3 region is CASSSGPYGYTF. DNA for the CDR3: TGTGCCAGCAGTTCAGGTCCCTATGGCTACACCTTC.

V and J are TRBV19 and TRBJ1-1, with unresolved D. V was cut by 0 bases and J by 1 base, with 3 bases left in between. Germline CDR1 is LNHDA and CDR2 is SQIVND (reference sequence). This CDR3 has 13 amino acids. CDR3 sequence: CASSIDRNTEAFF. The CDR3, as DNA: TGTGCCAGTAGTATAGACAGGAACACTGAAGCTTTCTTT. Looking up the rest from reference TRBV19 and TRBJ1-1 gives the full variable domain: DGGITQSPKYLFRKEGQNVTLSCEQNLNHDAMYWYRQDPGQGLRLIYYSQIVNDFQKGDIAEGYSVSREKKESFPLTVTSAQKNPTAFYLCASSIDRNTEAFFGQGTRLTVV.

The chain recombines TRBV11-1 with TRBJ2-7; 10 bases are shared with TRBD2. The CDR3 runs to 15 residues. J gave up 4 bases and V 4 bases, and 7 bases lay outside the gene matches. Germline CDR1 reads SGHAT; CDR2 reads FQDESV (reference sequence). CDR3 sequence: CASSYEQTSGYEQYV. The CDR3 nucleotides are TGTGCCAGCAGCTATGAACAGACTAGCGGGTACGAGCAGTACGTC.

This clone is termed medium-sized. The chain links TRBV11-3 to TRBJ2-5; 7 bases fit TRBD2. V lost 4 bases to trimming and J lost 4 bases; unmatched junction nucleotides: 6. Germline-derived CDR1 and CDR2 are SGHNT and YENEEA. The CDR3 sequence is 14 residues long. In DNA form, the CDR3 reads TGTGCCAGCAGCTCCCAGGGCGGGGGAGAGACCCAGTACTTC. Translation: CASSSQGGGETQYF.

The genes are TRBV30 and TRBJ1-6; possible D gene TRBD1, 5 bases. This CDR3 has 13 amino acids. Germline V gene sequence: CDR1 GTSNPN, CDR2 SVGIG (reference sequence). The germline V and J ends were trimmed by 0 bases and 9 bases, with 9 bases remaining between them. DNA of the CDR3: TGTGCCTGGAGTGTAAAGCAGGGTTCACCCCTCCACTTT. This sequence encodes CAWSVKQGSPLHF.

V gene TRBV29-1 combines with J gene TRBJ1-1, with D perhaps TRBD1 (5 bases). Germline V gene lookup returns CDR1 SQVTM and CDR2 ANQGSEA. The CDR3 is 13 amino acids. V lost 7 bases to trimming and J lost 5 bases, with 17 bases between them. CDR3 amino acids: CSGYRDGGTEAFF. The CDR3 DNA reads as TGCAGCGGTTACCGGGACGGTGGGACTGAAGCTTTCTTT. Filled out from reference TRBV29-1 and TRBJ1-1, the complete variable domain reads SAVISQKPSRDICQRGTSLTIQCQVDSQVTMMFWYRQQPGQSLTLIATANQGSEATYESGFVIDKFPISRPNLTFSTLTVSNMSPEDSSIYLCSGYRDGGTEAFFGQGTRLTVV.

The rearrangement links TRBV28 to TRBJ2-3, with 10 bases matching TRBD2. CDR1 and CDR2 from the germline V gene are MDHEN and SYDVKM. This CDR3 has 15 residues. V was clipped by 6 bases and J by 2 bases; unmatched bases: 5. CDR3 DNA: TGTGCCAGCAGCCTAACTAGCGGGGACACAGATACGCAGTATTTT. Encoded protein: CASSLTSGDTDTQYF.

In this sample, this clone turned up a few times. The J gene is TRBJ1-4, the V gene TRBV18, with TRBD1 matching over 8 bases. Germline V gene sequence: CDR1 KGHSH, CDR2 LQKENI. This CDR3 has 15 residues. The J segment lost 5 bases and the V segment lost 6 bases, leaving 8 bases of the junction unmatched. The CDR3 nucleotides read TGTGCCAGCTCCCTGGCGGGACAGGAGAATGAAAAACTGTTTTTT. Residues: CASSLAGQENEKLFF.

The table lists this clone with a count of one. The rearrangement uses TRBV10-2 and TRBJ2-1; D might be TRBD2 (6 bases). The CDR3 totals 13 residues. Trimming left V 6 bases short and J 9 bases short, with 15 bases between. Germline loops: CDR1 WSHSY, CDR2 SAAADI. The CDR3 bases are TGCGCCAGCAGCCAGGAGGGTTTGGGTGAGCAGTTCTTC. Encoded protein: CASSQEGLGEQFF.

By sample share, this clone is medium-sized. This chain joins TRBV15 and TRBJ1-4, with a possible D match to TRBD1 (5 bases). This CDR3 is built from 15 residues. Germline V CDR1 and CDR2: LNHNV, YYDKDF (reference sequence). V lost 0 bases and J lost 4, with 9 bases in between. CDR3 DNA sequence: TGTGCCACCAGCAGAGAGGCGGGGGTTAATGAAAAACTGTTTTTT. Translation: CATSREAGVNEKLFF.

This clone has only a few counts. The genes are TRBV5-1 and TRBJ2-6; D is possibly TRBD1 (5 bases). The V gene lost 3 bases and the J gene lost 0 bases, with 13 bases spanning the gap. Germline CDR1 is SGHRS and CDR2 is YFSETQ. CDR3 size: 17 residues. This chain's CDR3 is CASSSLGADSGANVLTF. In nucleotides, the CDR3 is TGCGCCAGCAGCTCCCTAGGGGCGGACTCTGGGGCCAACGTCCTGACTTTC.

This clone was found a few times. The rearrangement links TRBV6-8 to TRBJ1-1; D is uncertain. This CDR3 is built from 15 residues. CDR1 MNHGY and CDR2 SAAAGT come from the germline V gene. V was trimmed by 5 bases and J by 1 base, leaving 14 bases between them. The chain's CDR3 is CASSRAFGANTEAFF. The CDR3 coding sequence is TGTGCCAGCAGTCGCGCTTTTGGCGCGAACACTGAAGCTTTCTTT.

The chain is built from TRBV19 and TRBJ2-7; tentatively, D is TRBD1 or TRBD2 (6 bases each). The CDR3 contains 15 residues. V shed 5 bases and J shed 0 bases, with 14 bases lying between them. CDR1 and CDR2 (germline): LNHDA, SQIVND (reference sequence). The CDR3 is CASSRGGGSSYEQYV. CDR3 in DNA: TGTGCCAGTAGTCGAGGAGGGGGAAGCTCCTACGAGCAGTACGTC.

This clone was seen more than once but under ten times. V usage is TRBV19 and J usage is TRBJ1-2; the D gene is possibly TRBD1 (5 bases). In germline, CDR1 is LNHDA, CDR2 SQIVND (reference sequence). This CDR3 is 14 amino acids long. Trimming left V 3 bases short and J 8 bases short, with 16 bases between. The CDR3 spells CASSIGGGKQGYTF. The CDR3 region has the DNA TGTGCCAGTAGTATCGGGGGTGGCAAGCAGGGCTACACCTTC.